This T cell receptor (beta chain) was recorded in a study of T cell responses to AZD1222 COVID-19 vaccine. This clone appeared once. As yet, its antigen is unknown. General study points: Repertoire sampling was restricted to post-peak T cell response timepoints. Spike-specific TCR breadth and depth both grew after two AZD1222 doses. Unmutated variant regions reportedly attract nearly half of all spike-specific TCRs.

Analysis merged second doses at about 4 or about 12 weeks. The method was immunoSEQ multiplex PCR; TCRdb's version includes in-frame clones alone and lacks a portion of them. The table records 150,000 to 200,000 clones, about 91% of them present only once. The CDR3 consists of 17 residues. Germline V lookup: CDR1 LNHNV, CDR2 YYDKDF (reference sequence). After removal of 2 bases from V and 4 bases from J, the junction contained 8 bases not matched to a gene. The origin of this receptor is an adult who received the AZD1222 COVID-19 vaccine. The chain joins TRBV15 to TRBJ2-1; 10 nucleotides match TRBD2. Sequences were derived from peripheral blood, sampled 28 days after the second AZD1222 dose. CDR3 DNA sequence: TGTGCCACCAGCAGAAGCCTAGCGGGGGTATGGTACAATGAGCAGTTCTTC. Amino acid sequence: CATSRSLAGVWYNEQFF.